This TCR beta chain is from a study of human T cells and chemical hapten exposure (dated by TCRdb to 2020 to 2022). About the investigation overall: For sensitization, 2% DPC in acetone was applied to a 2 cm by 2 cm area of upper inner arm skin. Blood was sampled from patients pre-sensitization (week 0) and at 2, 6 and about 24 weeks after DPC sensitization. This study followed changes in the peripheral blood TCR repertoire in vivo during primary and secondary sensitization of alopecia patients to the hapten diphenylcyclopropenone (DPC). Patch testing was performed on the upper back with Finn chambers containing 0.01% DPC, and the patch tests were scored after 6 days according to International Contact Dermatitis Research Group standards. Approximately 28 alopecia patients gave blood for TCR sequencing at one to four time points (pre-sensitization, 2, 6 and 24 weeks). Libraries were pooled for sequencing, and variation in per-sample TCR yields was attributed mainly to small differences in library volumes within the pool. Throughout the roughly 24-week study period, patients were also given weekly therapeutic DPC doses on the scalp. The patient cohort, mostly female, included alopecia areata with under or over 50% scalp involvement, alopecia totalis and alopecia universalis.

The research as a whole found: Because every patient had alopecia, a presumed autoimmune disease, the patients' immune response might differ from that of healthy individuals. DPC sensitization did not change the number of TCRs with a frequency above 1 in 1000, and there was no evidence of changes in global repertoire structure. Significantly more large CDR3 similarity clusters were formed by expanded TCRs than by pre-sensitization or healthy control sets, consistent with antigen-driven responses. Patch test score was positively correlated with the number of PT1 expanded TCRs, with significance at thresholds 8, 16 and 32 but not at 4. Repeated subsampling changed both the strength of the expansion versus patch-test correlation and the threshold at which the correlation became significant.

The time point label for this specimen denotes: patch test 2, 6 weeks after DPC sensitization. According to the study, the label for this sample's treatment or condition signals: therapeutic diphenylcyclopropenone sensitization with weekly scalp DPC. At every patch-test visit, the blood draw took place before the patch test was put on. Eligible patients were aged 18 to 70, diagnosed with alopecia, deemed suitable for DPC therapy, and excluded if pregnant. Total RNA was isolated from unfractionated whole blood collected in Tempus Blood RNA tubes. This clonotype was recorded a few times. No antigen is known for it. No base quality information exists; no much larger clone differs at one position. The method was RACE. Sequencing was carried out with a NextSeq 500. During library preparation, unique molecular identifiers were attached to individual cDNA molecules so that TCRs could be counted quantitatively and reproducibly. Both TCR alpha and TCR beta chains were sequenced from each blood RNA sample. The paper's data handling went like this. A median of approximately 96,000 TCRs per sample was observed, with a range of roughly 20,000 to 700,000. V, J and CDR3 annotation of the TCR reads was carried out using the Decombinator software suite. For PS versus PT1 abundance plots, all samples were subsampled to the same number of TCRs (28,000). Expanded TCRs were defined as absent before sensitization and observed at least eight times at the 2-week time point. In-frame beta chains were kept once TCRdb had trimmed the public reads at Q25 with fastp and called clones with MiXCR. CDR3 protein sequences are deduplicated, and each keeps its most common genes and DNA. V and J calls and clone size were set by TCRdb, not the authors. Present in this sample are some 70,000 distinct CDR3 sequences, approximately 10% of which were seen just once. The top ten clonotypes cover 6.8% of the sample.

Inclusive of the bounding cysteine and phenylalanine, the CDR3 is 16 residues long. Of the read, only the CDR3 DNA is kept; its 48 bases are in frame from base 1. Per the germline V gene, SNHLY is the CDR1 and FYNNEI is the CDR2. The trim is 6 bases for V and 6 bases for J, with a gap of 18 bases between the germline ends. Recombination linked TRBV2 to TRBJ1-6, and possibly TRBD1, on 5 matching bases. This sequence was found in a woman in her forties or fifties with alopecia areata. Some clones in this sample may be carry-over from other donors' samples. Source: whole blood, taken in connection with sensitization to the hapten diphenylcyclopropenone (DPC). The DNA sequence is as follows: TGTGCCAGCAGAAAGAGACAGCGGGGCGGTAATTCACCCCTCCACTTT. This encodes CASRKRQRGGNSPLHF.